This TCR beta chain was recovered during a study of identical twins. Study conclusions and caveats: Sequences that were beta out-of-frame showed weaker excess twin sharing.

Each CDR3 protein is one row after TCRdb ran MiXCR on the 5' RACE reads. The sample has 500,000 or so distinct CDR3 sequences, about 20% seen once. Germline lookup yields CDR1 SGHVS and CDR2 FNYEAQ. This CDR3 spans 15 amino acids. Trimming took 0 bases from V and 0 from J, leaving 9 bases between them. This clonotype has a handful of counts. Its antigen is still unknown. These data were also filed under a second study, of T cells expressing NK-cell markers.

The source of this sequence is a young woman in good health. The V and J genes are TRBV7-6 and TRBJ2-7; no clear D. The sequencing input was CD4+ T cells sorted from blood. The CDR3 nucleotides read TGTGCCAGCAGCTTAGCGGACGGGTCCTCCTACGAGCAGTACTTC. Translating it yields CASSLADGSSYEQYF.